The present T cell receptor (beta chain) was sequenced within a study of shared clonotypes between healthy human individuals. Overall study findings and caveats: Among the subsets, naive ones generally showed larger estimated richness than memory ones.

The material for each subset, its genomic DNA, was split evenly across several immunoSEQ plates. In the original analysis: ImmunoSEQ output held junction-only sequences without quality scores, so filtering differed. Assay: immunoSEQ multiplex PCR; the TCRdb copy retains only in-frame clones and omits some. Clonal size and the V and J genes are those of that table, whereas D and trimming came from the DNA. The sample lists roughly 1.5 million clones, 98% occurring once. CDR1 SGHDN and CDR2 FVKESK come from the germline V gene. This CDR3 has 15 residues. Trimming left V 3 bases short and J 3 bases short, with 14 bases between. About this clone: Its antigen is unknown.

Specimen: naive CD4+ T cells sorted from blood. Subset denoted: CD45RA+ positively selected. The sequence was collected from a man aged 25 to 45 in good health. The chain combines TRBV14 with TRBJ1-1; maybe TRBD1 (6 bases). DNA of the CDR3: TGTGCCAGCAGCCATATATCCAGGGGATACACTGAAGCTTTCTTT. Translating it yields CASSHISRGYTEAFF.